This T cell receptor beta chain appears in the sequencing data of a study of T cell responses to AZD1222 COVID-19 vaccine. Whole-study results and caveats: Per reports, nearly half of all spike-specific TCRs target regions that are unmutated in variants.

The data were produced by immunoSEQ multiplex PCR, yet TCRdb's version contains in-frame clones alone and is incomplete. The table shows approximately 99,000 clones, with approximately 86% occurring only once. The germline gives CDR1 SGHAT, CDR2 FQNNGV. This CDR3 contains 15 residues. The V gene lost 5 bases and the J gene lost 5 bases, with 19 bases spanning the gap. On this clone itself: Its target is not known.

The chain has TRBV11-2 and TRBJ2-7; perhaps TRBD1 as D (5 bases). The sample here was peripheral blood, taken on day 0 of AZD1222 vaccination. The TCR sequence derives from an adult in good health. DNA of the CDR3: TGTGCCAGCAGCCTGCCCGGGCAGGGCGTCCACGAGCAGTACTTC. Translated: CASSLPGQGVHEQYF.